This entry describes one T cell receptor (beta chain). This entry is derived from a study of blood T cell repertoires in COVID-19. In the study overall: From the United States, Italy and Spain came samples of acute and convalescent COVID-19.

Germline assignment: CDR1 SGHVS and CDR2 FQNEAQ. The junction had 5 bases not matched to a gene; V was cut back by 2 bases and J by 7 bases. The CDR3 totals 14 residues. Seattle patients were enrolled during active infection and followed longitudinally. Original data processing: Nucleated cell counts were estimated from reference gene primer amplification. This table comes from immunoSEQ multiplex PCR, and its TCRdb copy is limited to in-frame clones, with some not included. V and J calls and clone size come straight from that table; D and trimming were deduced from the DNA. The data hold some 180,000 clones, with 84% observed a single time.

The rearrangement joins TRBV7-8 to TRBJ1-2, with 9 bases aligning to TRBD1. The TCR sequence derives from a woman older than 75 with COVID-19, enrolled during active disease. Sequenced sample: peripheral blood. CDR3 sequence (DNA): TGTGCCAGCAGCTTATTTGGGACAGGGCGTGGCTACACCTTC. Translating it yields CASSLFGTGRGYTF.